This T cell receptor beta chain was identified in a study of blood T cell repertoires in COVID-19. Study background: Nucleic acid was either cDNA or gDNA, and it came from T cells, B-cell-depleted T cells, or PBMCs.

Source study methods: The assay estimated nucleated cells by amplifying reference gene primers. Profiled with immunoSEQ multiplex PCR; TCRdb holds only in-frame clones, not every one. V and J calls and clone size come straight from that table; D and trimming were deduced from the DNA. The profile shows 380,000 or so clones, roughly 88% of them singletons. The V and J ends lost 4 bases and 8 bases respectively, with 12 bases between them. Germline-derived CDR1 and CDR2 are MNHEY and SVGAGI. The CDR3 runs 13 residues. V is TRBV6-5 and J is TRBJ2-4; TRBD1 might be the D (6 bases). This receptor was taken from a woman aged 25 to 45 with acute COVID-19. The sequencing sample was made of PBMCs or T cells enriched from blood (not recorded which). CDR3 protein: CASSSQGTHIQYF. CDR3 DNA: TGTGCCAGCAGTTCACAGGGAACACACATTCAGTACTTC.